The 25 T cell receptor beta chains below come from one sample, sequenced in a study of T cell repertoires and leukemia-associated antigens. TCRdb reprocessed the 5' RACE reads with MiXCR, giving one entry per CDR3 protein. Seen here are about 15,000 distinct CDR3 sequences, approximately 38% observed once, and the top ten hold around 9%. The antigens of these receptors remain unknown. The sequenced sample consisted of CD3+ T cells sorted from blood and cultured. These receptors were collected from a female donor in good health.

This chain connects TRBV6-1 to TRBJ2-1, with 9 positions matching TRBD1. Per germline, CDR1 MNHNS and CDR2 SASEGT. This CDR3 is built from 15 residues. Unmatched junction bases numbered 4, after V lost 6 bases and J lost 1 base. The CDR3 DNA is TGTGCCAGCAGACCCGGACAGGGGTCCTACAATGAGCAGTTCTTC. It specifies CASRPGQGSYNEQFF.

The rearrangement uses TRBV12-3 or TRBV12-4 and TRBJ2-2, with 15 nucleotides matching TRBD2. CDR3 length equals 17 residues. Trimming removed 6 bases from V and 5 bases from J; junction bases left unmatched: 7. DNA of the CDR3: TGTGCCAGCAGCACCGGGACTAGCGGGAGGAGGACCGGGGAGCTGTTTTTT. Amino acid sequence: CASSTGTSGRRTGELFF.

This rearrangement joins TRBV20-1 to TRBJ2-5; D unclear. The V and J ends lost 5 bases and 5 bases respectively, with 6 bases between them. The CDR3 totals 10 residues. Germline V gene lookup returns CDR1 DFQATT and CDR2 SNEGSKA (reference sequence). In DNA form, the CDR3 reads TGCAGTGCTGTACGGGAGACCCAGTACTTC. Amino acid sequence: CSAVRETQYF.

About this clonotype itself: One end of the junction varies from germline; a read error may be responsible. This chain joins TRBV20-1 and TRBJ2-3; D is perhaps TRBD2 (5 bases). The CDR3 length is 16 residues. CDR1 is DFQATT and CDR2 is SNEGSKA in the germline V gene (reference sequence). The CDR3, as DNA: TGCAGTACTAGGACCTTGGGAAGCGGAGGCACAGATACGCAGTATTTT. It specifies CSTRTLGSGGTDTQYF.

On this clonotype itself: The conserved final phenylalanine or tryptophan is absent from the CDR3, which likely points to a read error. The chain is built from TRBV7-2 and TRBJ2-3; no clear D gene. Germline V gene lookup returns CDR1 SGHTA and CDR2 FQGNSA. The CDR3 covers 15 residues. The CDR3 spells CASSSSAQYTDTQYS. The DNA of the CDR3 is TGTGCCAGCAGCTCCTCGGCACAGTACACAGATACACAGTATTCT.

There are many counts of this clonotype. A much larger clonotype is one base distant, so this may be a read error. The chain employs TRBV5-1 and TRBJ2-1, with 13 nucleotides matching TRBD2. From germline, CDR1 is SGHRS and CDR2 YFSETQ. The CDR3 sequence is 17 residues long. V lost 3 bases and J lost 9; bases outside the gene matches: 12. CDR3 amino acids: CASSSSLELAGGGEQFF. The CDR3 region has the DNA TGCGCCAGCAGCTCCTCACTTGAACTAGCGGGAGGGGGTGAGCAGTTCTTC.

The chain employs TRBV7-9 and TRBJ2-5; weak D call: TRBD2 (5 bases). Trimming pared 11 bases from V and 5 bases from J, leaving 12 bases between. CDR1 SEHNR and CDR2 FQNEAQ come from the germline V gene (reference sequence). The CDR3 spans 11 residues. The CDR3 loop reads CAVEGAETQYF. CDR3 nucleotide sequence: TGTGCCGTTGAGGGCGCGGAGACCCAGTACTTC. The whole variable domain, filled in from reference TRBV7-9 and TRBJ2-5, reads DTGVSQNPRHKITKRGQNVTFRCDPISEHNRLYWYRQTLGQGPEFLTYFQNEAQLEKSRLLSDRFSAERPKGSFSTLEIQRTEQGDSAMYLCAVEGAETQYFGPGTRLLVL.

Worth noting for this clonotype: Likely a read error: the CDR3 ends without its conserved phenylalanine or tryptophan. The chain has TRBV20-1 and TRBJ2-5; 11 bases match TRBD1. This CDR3 has 15 amino acids. Germline V gene sequence: CDR1 DFQATT, CDR2 SNEGSKA (reference sequence). This chain's CDR3 is CSARGDRGGQETQYS. DNA for the CDR3: TGCAGTGCTAGAGGGGACAGGGGGGGCCAAGAGACACAGTACTCC.

In this sample, this clonotype is medium-sized. In nucleotides, the CDR3 is TGCAGTGCTAGAGACCCCGGGAGAGGCGGACCTAACACCGGGGAGCTGTTTTTT. It specifies CSARDPGRGGPNTGELFF. The V gene is TRBV20-1, the J gene TRBJ2-2; D is possibly TRBD2 (6 bases). There are 18 residues in the CDR3. V was shortened by 0 bases and J by 2 bases, with 19 bases between the two germline ends. Germline V gene data show CDR1 as DFQATT and CDR2 as SNEGSKA (reference sequence).

The chain has TRBV20-1 and TRBJ2-1; D uncertain. In germline, CDR1 is DFQATT, CDR2 SNEGSKA (reference sequence). V gave up 4 bases and J gave up 0 bases, with 10 bases separating them. This CDR3 is 14 amino acids long. The CDR3 DNA is TGCAGTGCTATTCTGACGAGCTCCTACAATGAGCAGTTCTTC. It translates to CSAILTSSYNEQFF.

In this sample, this clonotype is medium-sized. V is TRBV18 and J is TRBJ2-3; D gene ambiguous. Germline-derived CDR1 and CDR2 are KGHSH and LQKENI. The CDR3 runs 12 residues. Trimming took off 6 bases at V and 5 bases at J, with 9 bases between the two ends. CDR3 in amino acids: CASSQMGDTQYF. In nucleotides, the CDR3 is TGTGCCAGCTCCCAAATGGGAGATACGCAGTATTTT.

This clonotype counts as medium-sized. The chain carries TRBV7-2 and TRBJ2-2, with a weak D call TRBD2 (5 bases). Trimming removed 1 base at V and 1 base at J, with 7 bases between. CDR1 SGHTA and CDR2 FQGNSA come from the germline V gene. The CDR3 extends over 15 amino acids. This CDR3 is CASSLDTRNTGELFF. The CDR3 DNA reads as TGTGCCAGCAGCTTAGACACTAGGAACACCGGGGAGCTGTTTTTT.

By frequency in the sample, this clonotype is medium-sized. This chain uses TRBV7-9 with TRBJ2-2; D is unresolved. Germline V CDR1 and CDR2: SEHNR, FQNEAQ (reference sequence). Trimming removed 3 bases at V and 4 bases at J, with 9 bases between. The CDR3 covers 14 residues. The CDR3 protein is CASSFRAVTGELFF. The CDR3 nucleotides are TGTGCCAGCAGCTTTCGGGCCGTCACCGGGGAGCTGTTTTTT.

This clonotype was counted many times. The chain carries TRBV28 and TRBJ2-7, with 7 bases lining up with TRBD1. This CDR3 has 16 residues. Germline V gene sequence: CDR1 MDHEN, CDR2 SYDVKM. Trimming at V came to 5 bases and at J to 0 bases, leaving 10 bases not matched to a gene. In DNA, the CDR3 is TGTGCCAGCAGTGCCCCCCGGACAGGTTTCTCCTACGAGCAGTACTTC. Protein sequence: CASSAPRTGFSYEQYF.

This clonotype has ten or more counts. The rearrangement joins TRBV11-2 to TRBJ2-7; 7 bases align to TRBD2. The CDR3 runs 13 residues. Germline V CDR1 and CDR2: SGHAT, FQNNGV. V was clipped by 3 bases and J by 7 bases; unmatched bases: 6. CDR3 in DNA: TGTGCCAGCAGCTTCGGGGGGAGCTTGGAGCAGTACTTC. Its protein is CASSFGGSLEQYF.

This clonotype is medium-sized (0.01 to 0.1%) in the sample. V gene TRBV12-3 or TRBV12-4 combines with J gene TRBJ2-1, with D possibly being TRBD1 or TRBD2 (5 bases each). CDR3 size: 16 residues. V gave up 1 base and J gave up 0 bases, with 10 bases separating them. The CDR3 loop reads CASSLERDHSYNEQFF. In DNA, the CDR3 is TGTGCCAGCAGTTTAGAAAGGGACCACTCCTACAATGAGCAGTTCTTC.

This clonotype was detected only a few times. Germline and junction disagree at one end, which may indicate a read error. The chain employs TRBV10-3 and TRBJ2-1; 7 bases match TRBD2. Looked up from germline, CDR1 is ENHRY and CDR2 is SYGVKD. This CDR3 contains 17 residues. CDR3 region: CAISGPSGGSSCNEQFF. CDR3 coding DNA: TGTGCCATCAGCGGGCCTAGCGGAGGGAGCTCCTGCAATGAGCAGTTCTTC.

This clonotype qualifies as medium-sized. V and J are TRBV29-1 and TRBJ2-1; weak D call: TRBD2 (7 bases). Germline loops: CDR1 SQVTM, CDR2 ANQGSEA. The CDR3 sequence is 14 residues long. V was trimmed by 7 bases and J by 7 bases, leaving 20 bases between them. The chain's CDR3 is CSGWGREKGNEQFF. CDR3 nucleotides: TGCAGCGGCTGGGGGCGGGAGAAGGGGAATGAGCAGTTCTTC.

This clonotype has ten or more counts. The chain uses TRBV20-1 and TRBJ2-5, with D perhaps matching TRBD1 (6 bases). This CDR3 spans 14 amino acids. The germline V and J ends were trimmed by 6 bases and 4 bases, with 18 bases remaining between them. CDR1 and CDR2 (germline): DFQATT, SNEGSKA (reference sequence). The CDR3 sequence is CSADGTGTRETQYF. CDR3 bases: TGCAGTGCCGACGGTACCGGGACAAGAGAGACCCAGTACTTC.

The table lists this clonotype with many counts. V and J are TRBV3-1 and TRBJ1-5, with D possibly being TRBD1 (6 bases). Germline V lookup: CDR1 LGHDT, CDR2 YNNKEL (reference sequence). This CDR3 comprises 14 residues. V was shortened by 1 base and J by 6 bases, with 10 bases between the two germline ends. The CDR3 reads CASSQAATGQPQHF. Here the CDR3 DNA reads TGTGCCAGCAGCCAAGCAGCGACAGGTCAGCCCCAGCATTTT.

The chain is built from TRBV4-1 and TRBJ2-1; D is perhaps TRBD2 (6 bases). Trimming removed 0 bases at V and 0 bases at J, with 9 bases between. This CDR3 comprises 16 residues. Germline CDR1 MGHRA, CDR2 YSYEKL. CDR3 in amino acids: CASSQDDGSSYNEQFF. The DNA of the CDR3 is TGCGCCAGCAGCCAAGATGACGGGAGCTCCTACAATGAGCAGTTCTTC.

About this clonotype itself: The missing conserved phenylalanine or tryptophan at the end of this CDR3 makes a read error likely. The chain is built from TRBV7-2 and TRBJ2-3, with TRBD2 matching over 7 bases. This CDR3 comprises 14 residues. Germline CDR1 and CDR2: SGHTA and FQGNSA. With V trimmed by 3 bases and J by 2 bases, 2 bases remained unmatched. DNA for the CDR3: TGTGCCAGCAGCTTCGGGGGGTCCACAGATACGCAGTATCTT. Translation gives CASSFGGSTDTQYL.

This clonotype has just a few counts. One base away lies a much larger clone, so this may be a sequencing read error. The chain employs TRBV11-3 and TRBJ2-5; no firm D call. The CDR3 runs to 15 residues. Germline values: CDR1 SGHNT, CDR2 YENEEA. This CDR3 reads CAGSSRFNDGETQYF. CDR3 nucleotides: TGTGCCGGCAGCTCCAGGTTTAATGATGGGGAGACCCAGTACTTC.

To note about this clonotype: Compared with germline, one end of the junction differs, possibly owing to a read error. The CDR3 DNA reads TGTACCAGCAGTTACGGGACAGGGTGGACCTCTGGGGAGCTGTTTTTT. Its protein product is CTSSYGTGWTSGELFF. The rearrangement links TRBV6-5 to TRBJ2-2, with TRBD1 identical over 9 bases. This CDR3 comprises 16 residues. CDR1 is MNHEY and CDR2 is SVGAGI in the germline V gene.

This clonotype was counted at least ten times. The chain joins TRBV5-6 to TRBJ2-3, with TRBD2 matching 11 bases. The length of the CDR3 is 16 residues. J was trimmed by 4 bases and V by 4 bases; bases with no gene match: 8. The germline V gene has CDR1 SGHDT and CDR2 YYEEEE. CDR3 coding DNA: TGTGCCAGCAGCCCTCGGACTAGCGGGTTCGCAGATACGCAGTATTTT. It translates to CASSPRTSGFADTQYF.